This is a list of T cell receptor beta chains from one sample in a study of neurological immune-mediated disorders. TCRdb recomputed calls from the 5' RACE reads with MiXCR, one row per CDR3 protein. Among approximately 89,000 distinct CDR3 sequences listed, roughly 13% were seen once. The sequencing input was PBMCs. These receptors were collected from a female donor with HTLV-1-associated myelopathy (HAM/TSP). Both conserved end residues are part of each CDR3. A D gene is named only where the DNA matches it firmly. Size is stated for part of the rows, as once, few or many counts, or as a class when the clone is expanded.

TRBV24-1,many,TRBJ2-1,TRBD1,TGTGCCACCAGTGGGGGTGGGACAGTGGGTCGTGAGCAGTTCTTC,CATSGGGTVGREQFF
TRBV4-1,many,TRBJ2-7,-,TGCGCCAGCAGCCAAGAAGGACGGGGCTACGAGCAGTACTTC,CASSQEGRGYEQYF
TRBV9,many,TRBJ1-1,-,TGTGCCAGCAGCGTAGAAGGATACACTGAAGCTTTCTTT,CASSVEGYTEAFF
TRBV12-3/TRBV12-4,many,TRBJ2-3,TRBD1,TGTGCCAGCAGTCCGGGGACAGGGGGCACAGATACGCAGTATTTT,CASSPGTGGTDTQYF
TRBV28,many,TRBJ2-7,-,TGTGCCAGCAGTTTTATGGGAGGAGGCAGCTACGAGCAGTACTTC,CASSFMGGGSYEQYF
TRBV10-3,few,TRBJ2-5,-,TGTGCCACCATGGGGGGAGAGACCCAGTACTTC,CATMGGETQYF
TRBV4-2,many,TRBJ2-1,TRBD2,TGTGCCAGCAGCCCGAAGGGCACTAGCGGGGGATACAATGAGCAGTTCTTC,CASSPKGTSGGYNEQFF
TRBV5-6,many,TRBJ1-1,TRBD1,TGTGCCAGCAGCTGGGACAGACTCACCACTGAAGCTTTCTTT,CASSWDRLTTEAFF
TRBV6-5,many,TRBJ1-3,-,TGTGCCAGCAGTCGGGACGTGCGACCCCACTCTGGAAACACCATATATTTT,CASSRDVRPHSGNTIYF
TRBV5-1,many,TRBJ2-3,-,TGCGCCAGCAGCGACGGGGCGACAGATACGCAGTATTTT,CASSDGATDTQYF
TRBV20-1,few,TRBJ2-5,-,TGCAGTGCCTCTCGAGGTGGTACGGGAGAGACCCAGTACTTC,CSASRGGTGETQYF
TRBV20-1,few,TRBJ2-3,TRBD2,TGCAGTGCTAGGAAGGCTAGCGGATCAGATACGCAGTATTTT,CSARKASGSDTQYF
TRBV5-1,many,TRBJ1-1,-,TGCGCCAGCAGCTTGGTACAGGTGGGCACTGAAGCTTTCTTT,CASSLVQVGTEAFF
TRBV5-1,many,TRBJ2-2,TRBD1,TGCGCCAGCAGCTTGAGTCGACAGGGGAACACCGGGGAGCTGTTTTTT,CASSLSRQGNTGELFF
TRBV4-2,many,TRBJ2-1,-,TGTGCCAGCAGCCGGGAGGACAGCAACAATGAGCAGTTCTTC,CASSREDSNNEQFF
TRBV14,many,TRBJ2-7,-,TGTGCCAGCAGCCAAGGGGGGTTTCTTGCCTACGAGCAGTACTTC,CASSQGGFLAYEQYF
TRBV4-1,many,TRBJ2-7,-,TGCGCCAGCAGCCAAAATCCTCGGGGCGGCTACGAGCAGTACTTC,CASSQNPRGGYEQYF
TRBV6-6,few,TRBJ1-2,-,TGTGCCAGCAGTTACCTGGGGACCCTTTATGGCTACACCTTC,CASSYLGTLYGYTF
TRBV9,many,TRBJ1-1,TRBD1,TGTGCCAGCAGCCGCGGACAGGGGATGACTGAAGCTTTCTTT,CASSRGQGMTEAFF
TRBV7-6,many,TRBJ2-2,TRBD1,TGTGCCAGCAGCTTATATGCGGGACAGGGGAACGGGGAGCTGTTTTTT,CASSLYAGQGNGELFF
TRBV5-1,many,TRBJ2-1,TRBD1,TGCGCCAGCAGCTTGGCAGGGGGCGCCTACAATGAGCAGTTCTTC,CASSLAGGAYNEQFF
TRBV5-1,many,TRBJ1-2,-,TGCGCCAGCGCGTCTCAGGCAGGGCATAACTATGGCTACACCTTC,CASASQAGHNYGYTF
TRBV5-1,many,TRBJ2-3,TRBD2,TGCGCCAGCAGAATAAATGGGGGGGCAGATACGCAGTATTTT,CASRINGGADTQYF
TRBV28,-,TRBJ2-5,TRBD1,TGTGCCAGCAGTATCCGACAGGGGGTGCGGGAGACCCAGTACTTC,CASSIRQGVRETQYF
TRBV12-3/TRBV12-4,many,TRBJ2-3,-,TGTGCCAGCAGTTCGGAGCCGGGGCCCGACACGCAGTATTTT,CASSSEPGPDTQYF
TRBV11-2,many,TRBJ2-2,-,TGTGCCAGCAGCCCTGTGGGGGGGGGCAGCACCGGGGAGCTGTTTTTT,CASSPVGGGSTGELFF
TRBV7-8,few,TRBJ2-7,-,TGTGCCAGCAGCGCCACCACAGGTAACTACGAGCAGTACTTC,CASSATTGNYEQYF
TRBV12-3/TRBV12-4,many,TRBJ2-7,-,TGTGCCAGCAGTTTACAGCTGGCGACTGGGGCCGGCGAGCAGTACTTC,CASSLQLATGAGEQYF
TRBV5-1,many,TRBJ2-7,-,TGCGCCAGCAGCTCCGGTTCCTACGAGCAGTACTTC,CASSSGSYEQYF
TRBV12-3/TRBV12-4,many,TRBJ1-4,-,TGTGCCAGCAGTTCCCCATCGTCAACTAATGAAAAACTGTTTTTT,CASSSPSSTNEKLFF
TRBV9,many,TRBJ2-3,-,TGTGCCAGCAGCGTAGCTTCGATCGATGCAGGGACCACAGATACGCAGTATTTT,CASSVASIDAGTTDTQYF
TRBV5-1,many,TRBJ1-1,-,TGCGCCAGCAGCTCGGACCTAATGAACACTGAAGCTTTCTTT,CASSSDLMNTEAFF
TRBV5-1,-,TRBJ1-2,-,TGCGCCAGCAGCTTGCCTCAGGGTAACTATGGCTACACCTTC,CASSLPQGNYGYTF
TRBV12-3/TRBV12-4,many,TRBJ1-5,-,TGTGCCAGCAGTTTCCGGGACCGCGTGTTCCTCGACGATCAGCCCCAGCATTTT,CASSFRDRVFLDDQPQHF
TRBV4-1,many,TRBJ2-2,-,TGCGCCAGCAGCCAAGAAGGAAAACGGAATGGGGAGCTGTTTTTT,CASSQEGKRNGELFF